The 27 T cell receptor beta chains presented below share a single source sample, sequenced in a study of control samples from healthy donors and cancer patients. Sequenced by immunoSEQ multiplex PCR; TCRdb stores in-frame clones only, minus some. Of around 42,000 clones listed, about 94% are singletons. The specimen sequenced was blood. These receptors were obtained from a man aged 55 to 70 in good health.

Concerning this clone itself: The junction shows a germline mismatch at one end, possibly a read error. The genes are TRBV14 and TRBJ2-7, with 13 nucleotides matching TRBD2. CDR3 length: 18 residues. CDR1 is SGHDN, CDR2 FVKESK, per germline. In DNA, the CDR3 is TGTGCCAGCACCCAAAGACCCTCGAGCGGGACTAGCGGGAACGAGCAGTACTTC. The encoded protein is CASTQRPSSGTSGNEQYF.

The chain is built from TRBV18 and TRBJ1-5; tentatively, D is TRBD1 (5 bases). V was trimmed by 2 bases and J by 7 bases, leaving 9 bases between them. The length of the CDR3 is 13 residues. In germline, CDR1 is KGHSH, CDR2 LQKENI. This CDR3 reads CASSPAGDQPQHF. The CDR3 DNA follows: TGTGCCAGCTCACCAGCGGGGGACCAGCCCCAGCATTTT. The full variable domain, completed using reference TRBV18 and TRBJ1-5, is NAGVMQNPRHLVRRRGQEARLRCSPMKGHSHVYWYRQLPEEGLKFMVYLQKENIIDESGMPKERFSAEFPKEGPSILRIQQVVRGDSAAYFCASSPAGDQPQHFGDGTRLSIL.

This chain's CDR3 is CASSPQPRGDEQFF. The CDR3 nucleotides read TGTGCCAGCAGCCCCCAACCCCGGGGCGATGAGCAGTTCTTC. The chain employs TRBV9 and TRBJ2-1; D is possibly TRBD1 or TRBD2 (5 bases each). Trimming removed 4 bases at V and 8 bases at J, with 16 bases between. Germline CDR1 reads SGDLS; CDR2 reads YYNGEE. The CDR3 has 14 residues.

The chain recombines TRBV11-3 with TRBJ2-3; D gene unclear. This CDR3 region has 12 residues. V was cut by 2 bases and J by 5 bases, with 5 bases left in between. The germline CDR1 and CDR2 sequences are SGHNT and YENEEA. The CDR3 nucleotides read TGTGCCAGCAGCTTAACGGAAGATACGCAGTATTTT. Its protein product is CASSLTEDTQYF.

In its sample, this clone was seen once. This chain connects TRBV2 to TRBJ1-1, with D unresolved. Germline V gene data show CDR1 as SNHLY and CDR2 as FYNNEI. V was trimmed by 4 bases and J by 11 bases, leaving 5 bases between them. The CDR3 is 9 amino acids. CDR3 protein: CASSGPAFF. CDR3 coding DNA: TGTGCCAGCAGTGGTCCGGCTTTCTTT. Drawing the rest from reference TRBV2 and TRBJ1-1, the complete variable domain is EPEVTQTPSHQVTQMGQEVILRCVPISNHLYFYWYRQILGQKVEFLVSFYNNEISEKSEIFDDQFSVERPDGSNFTLKIRSTKLEDSAMYFCASSGPAFFGQGTRLTVV.

The gene calls are TRBV30 and TRBJ2-3; TRBD2 matches 10 bases. This CDR3 region has 16 residues. Trimming at V came to 0 bases and at J to 0 bases, leaving 3 bases not matched to a gene. Germline CDR1 reads GTSNPN; CDR2 reads SVGIG (reference sequence). Here the CDR3 DNA reads TGTGCCTGGAGTGTAACTAGCGGGATTAGCACAGATACGCAGTATTTT. Translation gives CAWSVTSGISTDTQYF.

J is TRBJ2-1 and V is TRBV7-9, with TRBD2 identical over 9 bases. This CDR3 has 16 amino acids. In germline, CDR1 is SEHNR, CDR2 FQNEAQ (reference sequence). J lost 1 base, V lost 5 bases, and 6 bases had no gene match. CDR3 nucleotide sequence: TGTGCCAGCAGCCATAGCGGGAGAAGGTCCTACAATGAGCAGTTCTTC. This gives the protein CASSHSGRRSYNEQFF.

This clone was recorded once. This rearrangement joins TRBV7-9 to TRBJ2-7; 9 nucleotides line up with TRBD2. Per germline, CDR1 SEHNR and CDR2 FQNEAQ (reference sequence). V shed 4 bases and J 1 base; nucleotides not matched to a gene: 8. The CDR3 is made up of 16 amino acids. CDR3 residues: CASSSKPGLASYEQYF. For the CDR3, the DNA is TGTGCCAGCAGCTCAAAACCGGGACTAGCATCCTACGAGCAGTACTTC. Complete variable domain (other parts from reference TRBV7-9 and TRBJ2-7): DTGVSQNPRHKITKRGQNVTFRCDPISEHNRLYWYRQTLGQGPEFLTYFQNEAQLEKSRLLSDRFSAERPKGSFSTLEIQRTEQGDSAMYLCASSSKPGLASYEQYFGPGTRLTVT.

The J gene is TRBJ2-7, the V gene TRBV10-3, with D maybe TRBD1 (5 bases). The V end was cut by 4 bases, the J end by 3 bases, with 16 bases between. The V gene's germline CDR1 is ENHRY and CDR2 SYGVKD. The CDR3 totals 15 residues. CDR3 loop: CAISVGEGVNYEQYF. The CDR3 DNA reads as TGTGCCATCAGTGTAGGTGAAGGGGTAAACTACGAGCAGTACTTC.

The chain joins TRBV28 to TRBJ1-1, with D unresolved. Deletions cut 3 bases from V and 6 bases from J, with 5 bases between. This CDR3 contains 11 residues. CDR1 and CDR2 (germline): MDHEN, SYDVKM. The CDR3 spells CASSLIAEAFF. In DNA, the CDR3 is TGTGCCAGCAGTTTGATCGCTGAAGCTTTCTTT. The full variable domain, with the rest looked up from reference TRBV28 and TRBJ1-1, is DVKVTQSSRYLVKRTGEKVFLECVQDMDHENMFWYRQDPGLGLRLIYFSYDVKMKEKGDIPEGYSVSREKKERFSLILESASTNQTSMYLCASSLIAEAFFGQGTRLTVV.

The chain carries TRBV6-1 and TRBJ2-1, with 10 bases lining up with TRBD1. CDR1 is MNHNS and CDR2 is SASEGT in the germline V gene. The CDR3 is 16 amino acids. Unmatched junction bases numbered 4, after V lost 2 bases and J lost 3 bases. CDR3 amino acids: CASSETGQGGYNEQFF. CDR3 coding DNA: TGTGCCAGCAGTGAAACCGGACAGGGGGGCTACAATGAGCAGTTCTTC.

This sequence joins TRBV7-2 and TRBJ1-5, with 10 bases fitting TRBD1. The V gene's germline CDR1 is SGHTA and CDR2 FQGNSA. The CDR3 is 16 residues long. V shed 1 base and J 2 bases; nucleotides not matched to a gene: 2. The CDR3 is CASSLGGQGRNQPQHF. CDR3 in DNA: TGTGCCAGCAGCTTAGGGGGACAGGGGCGCAATCAGCCCCAGCATTTT.

In regard to this clone: One junction end disagrees with the germline gene, perhaps due to a read error. The V and J genes are TRBV11-2 and TRBJ2-7; D may be TRBD2 (9 bases). This CDR3 contains 15 residues. Germline CDR1 reads SGHAT; CDR2 reads FQNNGV. CDR3 sequence reads: CASTLAGQAIYAQYF. The CDR3 DNA sequence: TGTGCCAGCACCCTAGCGGGACAGGCTATCTACGCGCAGTACTTC.

V is TRBV11-3 and J is TRBJ2-1, with TRBD2 matching 8 bases. Germline CDR1 SGHNT, CDR2 YENEEA. The CDR3 runs 15 residues. Trimming took 1 base from V and 8 from J; bases not matched to a gene: 7. This CDR3 is CASSLVAGGPYEQFF. For the CDR3, the DNA is TGTGCCAGCAGCTTAGTTGCGGGAGGACCCTATGAGCAGTTCTTC.

V gene TRBV5-5 combines with J gene TRBJ1-1; tentatively, D is TRBD1 (5 bases). The germline gives CDR1 SGHKS, CDR2 YYEKEE (reference sequence). Trimming cost V 5 bases and J 3 bases, with 11 bases left between them. This CDR3 region has 13 residues. CDR3 sequence (DNA): TGTGCCAGCAGTTATTTCAGGGACACTGAAGCTTTCTTT. Encoded protein: CASSYFRDTEAFF.

The rearrangement joins TRBV10-2 to TRBJ1-4; 9 nucleotides line up with TRBD1. V lost 6 bases to trimming and J lost 6 bases; unmatched junction nucleotides: 5. The CDR3 length is 14 residues. Germline CDR1 reads WSHSY; CDR2 reads SAAADI. CDR3 bases: TGCGCCAGCAGGCAGGGACAGGGCTATGAAAAACTGTTTTTT. It yields the protein CASRQGQGYEKLFF.

The sample holds one count of this clone. The CDR3 DNA is TGTGCCAGCAGTTACTTACTGGGACAGGGAGATGGCTACACCTTC. Translated, it gives CASSYLLGQGDGYTF. This chain connects TRBV6-6 to TRBJ1-2; TRBD1 matches at 9 bases. The CDR3 covers 15 residues. The germline V gene encodes CDR1 MNHNY and CDR2 SVGAGI (reference sequence). Unmatched junction bases numbered 6, after V lost 1 base and J lost 6 bases.

The chain combines TRBV5-1 with TRBJ1-3, with a weak D call TRBD1 (6 bases). With 4 bases removed from V and 2 bases from J, the gap between germline ends came to 13 bases. Germline lookup yields CDR1 SGHRS and CDR2 YFSETQ. There are 15 residues in the CDR3. CDR3 loop: CASSAFRGTGNTIYF. In nucleotides, the CDR3 is TGCGCCAGCAGCGCCTTTAGGGGGACTGGAAACACCATATATTTT.

V gene TRBV19 combines with J gene TRBJ2-2; 8 bases agree with TRBD2. V was clipped by 0 bases and J by 5 bases; unmatched bases: 11. Germline V CDR1 and CDR2: LNHDA, SQIVND (reference sequence). The CDR3 has 18 residues. The CDR3 reads CASSIDPGGVERTGELFF. The CDR3 nucleotides read TGTGCCAGTAGTATAGACCCCGGGGGGGTCGAAAGGACCGGGGAGCTGTTTTTT.

The J gene is TRBJ1-1, the V gene TRBV29-1; perhaps TRBD1 as D (6 bases). The germline gives CDR1 SQVTM, CDR2 ANQGSEA. The CDR3 is 11 amino acids. V was cut by 7 bases and J by 6 bases, with 12 bases left in between. The CDR3 coding sequence is TGCAGCGCAAAACAGGGCCCTGAAGCTTTCTTT. Protein sequence: CSAKQGPEAFF.

The CDR3 is CASGRDSLTDTQYF. CDR3 nucleotide sequence: TGTGCCAGCGGCCGGGACAGCCTCACAGATACGCAGTATTTT. The genes are TRBV27 and TRBJ2-3; 7 bases are a match to TRBD1. After removal of 8 bases from V and 2 bases from J, the junction contained 7 bases not matched to a gene. CDR1 and CDR2 from the germline V gene are MNHEY and SMNVEV (reference sequence). This CDR3 spans 14 amino acids.

The J gene is TRBJ2-5, the V gene TRBV6-1; TRBD2 might be the D (6 bases). Germline V gene data show CDR1 as MNHNS and CDR2 as SASEGT. Trimming removed 3 bases from V and 4 bases from J, with 15 bases in between. The CDR3 contains 15 residues. The DNA of the CDR3 is TGTGCCAGCAGTGAGGTTGCGGGGTTAGGAGAGACCCAGTACTTC. Its protein product is CASSEVAGLGETQYF.

The rearrangement links TRBV18 to TRBJ1-5; D unresolved. Germline-derived CDR1 and CDR2 are KGHSH and LQKENI. V was clipped by 6 bases and J by 2 bases, with 11 bases between them. The CDR3 runs to 14 residues. In DNA, the CDR3 is TGTGCCAGCTCGCTAGGGAAGGGCAATCAGCCCCAGCATTTT. Residues: CASSLGKGNQPQHF.

The chain recombines TRBV9 with TRBJ2-5, with 9 bases fitting TRBD2. This CDR3 comprises 16 residues. The J segment lost 5 bases and the V segment lost 0 bases, leaving 8 bases of the junction unmatched. In germline, CDR1 is SGDLS, CDR2 YYNGEE. The CDR3 sequence is CASSVEVAGVAETQYF. In DNA, the CDR3 is TGTGCCAGCAGCGTAGAGGTAGCGGGAGTAGCTGAGACCCAGTACTTC.

The chain couples TRBV30 to TRBJ2-7; TRBD1 might be the D (6 bases). The CDR3 totals 13 residues. Germline V gene data show CDR1 as GTSNPN and CDR2 as SVGIG (reference sequence). V was trimmed by 2 bases and J by 9 bases, leaving 17 bases between them. DNA for the CDR3: TGTGCCTGGAGTCGCGAGGACAGCCCGGGGCAGTACTTC. Translated: CAWSREDSPGQYF.

V and J are TRBV18 and TRBJ1-4; D is uncertain. Germline-derived CDR1 and CDR2 are KGHSH and LQKENI. Trimming took off 3 bases at V and 8 bases at J, with 13 bases between the two ends. The CDR3 loop spans 14 amino acids. Written as DNA, the CDR3 is TGTGCCAGCTCACCCCGTGGACCGGAGGAAAAACTGTTTTTT. It is translated as CASSPRGPEEKLFF.

This rearrangement joins TRBV3-1 (or the pseudogene TRBV3-2) to TRBJ2-1, with 14 bases matching TRBD2. The CDR3 contains 15 residues. V was pared by 3 bases and J by 6 bases, with 1 base of the junction left unmatched. CDR1 and CDR2 from the germline V gene are LGHDT and YNNKEL (reference sequence). Here the CDR3 reads CASSQGTSGSNEQFF. CDR3 coding DNA: TGTGCCAGCAGCCAGGGGACTAGCGGGAGCAATGAGCAGTTCTTC.